Shown below are 31 T cell receptor beta chains from a single sample sequenced in a study of vaccination and CD4 T cells after COVID-19. Sample time point: late sampling 161 to 241 days after vaccination in three convalescent patients. TCRdb used MiXCR to reprocess the PCR reads, holding one entry per CDR3 protein. The sample consists of 25,000 or so distinct CDR3 sequences, roughly 50% of them appearing once. Source: CD4+ T cells from blood, taken about 7 months after SARS-CoV-2 vaccination. The receptors were sampled from a human donor who had recovered from COVID-19.

The gene calls are TRBV10-3 and TRBJ2-7, with 12 bases that match TRBD1. Germline V lookup: CDR1 ENHRY, CDR2 SYGVKD. This CDR3 spans 15 amino acids. Germline trimming cut 6 bases from V and 5 bases from J; bases unmatched to any gene: 8. The CDR3 loop reads CAISLEGTGGNEQYF. CDR3 nucleotides: TGTGCCATCAGCCTCGAAGGGACAGGGGGCAACGAGCAGTACTTC.

The chain carries TRBV27 and TRBJ2-1, with TRBD2 matching over 7 bases. V shed 3 bases and J 1 base; nucleotides not matched to a gene: 3. Germline CDR1 and CDR2: MNHEY and SMNVEV (reference sequence). This CDR3 is 15 amino acids long. The CDR3 region is CASSFSGFSYNEQFF. CDR3 DNA sequence: TGTGCCAGCAGTTTTAGCGGGTTTTCCTACAATGAGCAGTTCTTC.

In this sample, this clonotype turned up a few times. This chain uses TRBV19 with TRBJ2-1, with D tentatively TRBD2 (6 bases). Between the trimmed V and J ends, which lost 4 bases and 4 bases, there was a span of 11 bases. The CDR3 runs to 14 residues. Germline CDR1 reads LNHDA; CDR2 reads SQIVND (reference sequence). The CDR3 nucleotides read TGTGCCAGTAGTAGGCGGGGCACGTACAATGAGCAGTTCTTC. It is translated as CASSRRGTYNEQFF. Based on the CDR3 plus reference TRBV19 and TRBJ2-1, the full variable domain is DGGITQSPKYLFRKEGQNVTLSCEQNLNHDAMYWYRQDPGQGLRLIYYSQIVNDFQKGDIAEGYSVSREKKESFPLTVTSAQKNPTAFYLCASSRRGTYNEQFFGPGTRLTVL.

The chain has TRBV7-9 and TRBJ2-5, with 9 bases that match TRBD1. CDR3 length equals 16 residues. The germline gives CDR1 SEHNR, CDR2 FQNEAQ (reference sequence). V lost 4 bases to trimming and J lost 0 bases; unmatched junction nucleotides: 6. CDR3 DNA sequence: TGTGCCAGCAGCTCCTCGACAGGGGGGTACCAAGAGACCCAGTACTTC. This encodes CASSSSTGGYQETQYF.

V usage is TRBV20-1 and J usage is TRBJ2-7, with 8 bases fitting TRBD2. Germline V lookup: CDR1 DFQATT, CDR2 SNEGSKA (reference sequence). CDR3 size: 13 residues. V was clipped by 3 bases and J by 6 bases; unmatched bases: 7. The CDR3 protein is CSARPGLVSEQYF. DNA for the CDR3: TGCAGTGCTAGGCCGGGACTAGTTTCCGAGCAGTACTTC.

The chain links TRBV6-2 or TRBV6-3 to TRBJ2-7; D is uncertain. The CDR3 runs to 13 residues. CDR1 MNHEY and CDR2 SVGEGT come from the germline V gene. Trimming removed 5 bases from V and 3 bases from J, with 11 bases in between. In nucleotides, the CDR3 is TGTGCCAGCAGTCCCAATCGGAACTACGAGCAGTACTTC. Residues: CASSPNRNYEQYF.

V usage is TRBV6-5 and J usage is TRBJ2-3; D ambiguous. CDR1 MNHEY and CDR2 SVGAGI come from the germline V gene. This CDR3 spans 13 amino acids. Trimming took 0 bases from V and 6 from J, leaving 7 bases between them. In DNA, the CDR3 is TGTGCCAGCAGTTACTCCACGGTGGATACGCAGTATTTT. This codes for CASSYSTVDTQYF.

The V gene is TRBV20-1, the J gene TRBJ2-5, with TRBD1 identical over 8 bases. The CDR3 runs 15 residues. The J segment lost 5 bases and the V segment lost 5 bases, leaving 13 bases of the junction unmatched. Germline CDR1 and CDR2: DFQATT and SNEGSKA (reference sequence). CDR3 region: CSAGQGDRSAETQYF. Written as DNA, the CDR3 is TGCAGTGCTGGACAGGGAGATCGGTCGGCGGAGACCCAGTACTTC.

This clonotype was seen once. This sequence joins TRBV6-1 and TRBJ2-1; D is uncertain. This CDR3 region has 14 residues. Between the trimmed V and J ends, which lost 8 bases and 9 bases, there was a span of 20 bases. Germline V CDR1 and CDR2: MNHNS, SASEGT. The CDR3 bases are TGTGCCAGCGTTGGCGGTCCCGCGGTGGGTGAGCAGTTCTTC. Translating it yields CASVGGPAVGEQFF.

The chain uses TRBV27 and TRBJ2-7; 7 bases map to TRBD2. Germline loops: CDR1 MNHEY, CDR2 SMNVEV (reference sequence). The CDR3 contains 16 residues. V shed 5 bases, J shed 1 base, and the junction held 11 bases outside the gene matches. The CDR3 loop is CASSPIRASGSYEQYF. The CDR3 DNA sequence: TGTGCCAGCAGTCCCATTCGGGCTAGCGGATCCTACGAGCAGTACTTC.

DNA of the CDR3: TGTGCCAGCAGTTACGAGGGGCAGGGGGCGAGTACCCTCCACTTT. Its translation: CASSYEGQGASTLHF. J is TRBJ1-6 and V is TRBV6-5; TRBD1 matches at 8 bases. The CDR3 is 15 amino acids. The germline CDR1 and CDR2 sequences are MNHEY and SVGAGI. V shed 2 bases, J shed 14 bases, and the junction held 11 bases outside the gene matches.

This clonotype occurred a few times. The chain employs TRBV6-1 and TRBJ2-7; D remains unclear. Germline V gene lookup returns CDR1 MNHNS and CDR2 SASEGT. V was clipped by 5 bases and J by 5 bases, with 10 bases between them. The CDR3 consists of 12 residues. CDR3 region: CASSRASNEQYF. The CDR3, as DNA: TGTGCCAGCAGTAGGGCGTCGAACGAGCAGTACTTC.

The chain has TRBV20-1 and TRBJ2-1; D may correspond to TRBD1 or TRBD2 (5 bases each). This CDR3 has 14 amino acids. The germline CDR1 and CDR2 sequences are DFQATT and SNEGSKA (reference sequence). Between the trimmed V and J ends, which lost 0 bases and 7 bases, there was a span of 13 bases. The DNA of the CDR3 is TGCAGTGCTAGAGAAGGAGCTGGGGGTAATGAGCAGTTCTTC. This gives the protein CSAREGAGGNEQFF.

V gene TRBV15 combines with J gene TRBJ1-1; D perhaps matches TRBD1 (5 bases). The V end lost 3 bases, the J end lost 7 bases, and 21 bases lay between the germline ends. CDR3 length: 16 amino acids. CDR1 LNHNV and CDR2 YYDKDF come from the germline V gene (reference sequence). The chain's CDR3 is CATSSSRVLGLFEAFF. The CDR3 nucleotides read TGTGCCACCAGCAGTTCCAGGGTGTTAGGTCTCTTTGAAGCTTTCTTT.

The CDR3 region is CASSPRLAGGLTTDTQYF. The CDR3 nucleotides read TGTGCCAGCAGCCCTCGACTAGCGGGAGGGCTCACCACAGATACGCAGTATTTT. The genes are TRBV7-2 and TRBJ2-3; 14 positions match TRBD2. The V gene's germline CDR1 is SGHTA and CDR2 FQGNSA. This CDR3 comprises 18 residues. V lost 5 bases, J lost 2 bases, and 9 bases stayed unmatched.

This chain joins TRBV7-2 and TRBJ2-5; the match to TRBD1 covers 10 bases. This CDR3 spans 14 amino acids. V shed 2 bases, J shed 5 bases, and the junction held 2 bases outside the gene matches. Germline values: CDR1 SGHTA, CDR2 FQGNSA. CDR3 amino acids: CASSLMGQGETQYF. Written as DNA, the CDR3 is TGTGCCAGCAGCTTAATGGGACAGGGGGAGACCCAGTACTTC.

This clonotype has only a few counts. The chain joins TRBV7-8 to TRBJ2-1; D not resolved. The CDR3 totals 13 residues. V was shortened by 1 base and J by 4 bases, with 5 bases between the two germline ends. The germline gives CDR1 SGHVS, CDR2 FQNEAQ. This CDR3 reads CASSLGQYNEQFF. As DNA, the CDR3 is TGTGCCAGCAGCTTAGGGCAGTACAATGAGCAGTTCTTC.

The CDR3 loop reads CASSLGPTTSYEQYF. CDR3 sequence (DNA): TGTGCCAGCAGCTTGGGTCCAACGACTTCCTACGAGCAGTACTTC. This chain links TRBV11-3 with TRBJ2-7; no clear D gene. The CDR3 is 15 amino acids. Germline-derived CDR1 and CDR2 are SGHNT and YENEEA. Trimming shortened V by 3 bases and J by 1 base, and 13 bases separated the two germline ends.

This clonotype has only a few counts. CDR3 residues: CSARDLTGGGYTF. The CDR3 region has the DNA TGCAGTGCTAGAGACCTAACAGGGGGCGGCTACACCTTC. This chain uses TRBV20-1 with TRBJ1-2; 9 positions agree with TRBD1. Losses at the gene ends were 0 bases for V and 8 bases for J; bases not matched to a gene: 4. This CDR3 comprises 13 residues. Looked up from germline, CDR1 is DFQATT and CDR2 is SNEGSKA (reference sequence).

The chain carries TRBV7-2 and TRBJ1-6, with D unclear. CDR3 length: 16 amino acids. The germline CDR1 and CDR2 sequences are SGHTA and FQGNSA. V shed 0 bases and J shed 11 bases, with 17 bases lying between them. The CDR3 is CASSLASNPLGAPLHF. CDR3 coding DNA: TGTGCCAGCAGCTTAGCGTCCAACCCGCTTGGGGCACCCCTCCACTTT.

This clonotype was seen a handful of times. The chain joins TRBV20-1 to TRBJ2-3; D uncertain. Germline CDR1 is DFQATT and CDR2 is SNEGSKA (reference sequence). Trimming cost V 8 bases and J 2 bases, with 14 bases left between them. This CDR3 is 13 amino acids long. The CDR3 DNA follows: TGCAGTCCCCCGGGTCTATTCACAGATACGCAGTATTTT. It yields the protein CSPPGLFTDTQYF.

In this sample, this clonotype turned up a few times. The V call is TRBV11-2, the J call TRBJ2-5; TRBD1 matches at 9 bases. CDR1 and CDR2 from the germline V gene are SGHAT and FQNNGV. The CDR3 runs to 17 residues. Trimming removed 5 bases from V and 5 bases from J; junction bases left unmatched: 15. The CDR3 here is CASSLKTGTGRRETQYF. Here the CDR3 DNA reads TGTGCCAGCAGCCTAAAGACCGGGACAGGGCGACGGGAGACCCAGTACTTC.

The table lists this clonotype with a count of one. CDR3 DNA: TGTGCCAGCAGCCCAGACAGCATCTCCTATAATTCACCCCTCCACTTT. Protein product: CASSPDSISYNSPLHF. This chain connects TRBV7-8 to TRBJ1-6; possible D gene TRBD1, 5 bases. V lost 5 bases, J lost 0 bases, and 11 bases lay in between. CDR1 and CDR2 from the germline V gene are SGHVS and FQNEAQ. The CDR3 is 16 amino acids.

This clonotype occurred a few times. This chain joins TRBV6-1 and TRBJ2-7; 11 bases fit TRBD2. There are 15 residues in the CDR3. The ends lost 6 bases at V and 1 base at J; junction bases unmatched: 5. Germline V gives CDR1 MNHNS, CDR2 SASEGT. The CDR3 bases are TGTGCCAGCAGGACCGGGACTAGCGGTTCCTACGAGCAGTACTTC. This encodes CASRTGTSGSYEQYF.

Points on this clonotype: An end of the junction differs from the germline gene, which may be a read error. This chain uses TRBV25-1 with TRBJ2-7; TRBD1 or TRBD2 may be the D gene (5 bases each). Looked up from germline, CDR1 is MGHDK and CDR2 is SYGVNS. The CDR3 is 13 residues long. In nucleotides, the CDR3 is TGTGCCAGCAGTGAATCTTGGGACGGCGATGTAAACTTC. Translated: CASSESWDGDVNF.

A few counts support this clonotype. This sequence joins TRBV7-6 and TRBJ2-2; perhaps TRBD2 as D (6 bases). CDR1 is SGHVS, CDR2 FNYEAQ, per germline. V lost 1 base and J lost 7, with 10 bases in between. This CDR3 contains 14 residues. The CDR3 DNA reads TGTGCCAGCAGCTTAGGACCGCGGGGCGGGGAGCTGTTTTTT. It translates to CASSLGPRGGELFF.

V and J are TRBV11-3 and TRBJ2-3; D is ambiguous. CDR3 length: 14 amino acids. The ends were cut back, 2 bases at V and 0 bases at J, with 6 bases in the middle. The V gene's germline CDR1 is SGHNT and CDR2 YENEEA. The CDR3 loop is CASSLKASTDTQYF. In DNA form, the CDR3 reads TGTGCCAGCAGCTTAAAAGCTAGCACAGATACGCAGTATTTT.

This clonotype was detected a few times. The chain uses TRBV6-1 and TRBJ2-5, with a weak D call TRBD2 (5 bases). Germline V lookup: CDR1 MNHNS, CDR2 SASEGT. This CDR3 has 10 amino acids. The V end lost 10 bases, the J end lost 5 bases, and 8 bases lay between the germline ends. The chain's CDR3 is CATWEETQYF. CDR3 nucleotides: TGTGCCACCTGGGAGGAGACCCAGTACTTC.

The chain couples TRBV4-1 to TRBJ2-2, with 9 bases matching TRBD2. The CDR3 is 16 amino acids. V shed 4 bases, J shed 4 bases, and the junction held 7 bases outside the gene matches. Germline V gene lookup returns CDR1 MGHRA and CDR2 YSYEKL. The DNA of the CDR3 is TGCGCCAGCAGCCGCAGACTAGCGGAGCGCACCGGGGAGCTGTTTTTT. Encoded protein: CASSRRLAERTGELFF.

This chain's CDR3 is CASSFGHEQYF. Here the CDR3 DNA reads TGTGCCAGCAGTTTCGGCCACGAGCAGTACTTC. V gene TRBV27 combines with J gene TRBJ2-7; D remains unclear. CDR3 length: 11 amino acids. From germline, CDR1 is MNHEY and CDR2 SMNVEV (reference sequence). Trimming pared 3 bases from V and 5 bases from J, leaving 5 bases between.

The CDR3 loop is CASSPGQGLSPLHF. The CDR3 coding sequence is TGTGCCAGCAGCCCGGGACAGGGATTGTCACCCCTCCACTTT. The J gene is TRBJ1-6, the V gene TRBV7-9, with TRBD1 matching over 9 bases. This CDR3 contains 14 residues. CDR1 is SEHNR and CDR2 is FQNEAQ in the germline V gene (reference sequence). The V gene end was trimmed by 5 bases and the J gene end by 10 bases; junction bases not matched to a gene: 6.